This T cell receptor beta chain was captured in a study of shared clonotypes between healthy human individuals. Study as a whole: CD4 naive cells filled three plates per donor, CD4 memory three, CD8 naive two and CD8 memory one.

Assay: immunoSEQ multiplex PCR; the TCRdb copy retains only in-frame clones and omits some. The table records about 2.3 million clones, roughly 93% of them present only once. The sequenced sample consisted of naive CD4+ T cells from PBMCs. Documented subset: CD45RA+ positively selected. This sequence was found in a man between 18 and 35 years old in good health. Some clones in this sample may be carry-over from other donors' samples.

The CDR3 region has the DNA TGTGCCAGTAGCTTCAGGGACACCGGGGAGCTGTTTTTT. It encodes CASSFRDTGELFF. V gene TRBV19 combines with J gene TRBJ2-2; possibly TRBD1 for D (5 bases). Trimming stripped 6 bases from V and 3 bases from J, with 8 bases between. The CDR3 runs to 13 residues. CDR1 LNHDA and CDR2 SQIVND come from the germline V gene (reference sequence).